These 2 T cell receptor beta chains came from one sample sequenced in a study of blood T cell repertoires in COVID-19. The assay was immunoSEQ multiplex PCR, and TCRdb's table has in-frame clones only and misses some. The data contain roughly 150,000 clones, 80% of them seen just once; the ten biggest clones take up approximately 3.6%. Sequencing was done on a sample of PBMCs or T cells enriched from blood (not recorded which). The receptors here all came from a woman in her fifties or sixties who had recovered from COVID-19.

The CDR3 spells CAWKLRGGGASYNSPLHF. The CDR3 nucleotides read TGTGCCTGGAAACTAAGGGGTGGGGGCGCCTCCTATAATTCACCCCTCCACTTT. The chain recombines TRBV30 with TRBJ1-6; D is perhaps TRBD1 (6 bases). CDR1 and CDR2 (germline): GTSNPN, SVGIG (reference sequence). The ends were cut back, 4 bases at V and 0 bases at J, with 19 bases in the middle. The CDR3 extends over 18 amino acids.

The chain joins TRBV14 to TRBJ2-1; weak D call: TRBD2 (6 bases). The V end lost 0 bases, the J end lost 10 bases, and 13 bases lay between the germline ends. Germline V gene sequence: CDR1 SGHDN, CDR2 FVKESK. The CDR3 covers 14 residues. The CDR3 nucleotides are TGTGCCAGCAGCCAAGAGGGGGGATCTATAGAGCAGTTCTTC. Translation gives CASSQEGGSIEQFF.